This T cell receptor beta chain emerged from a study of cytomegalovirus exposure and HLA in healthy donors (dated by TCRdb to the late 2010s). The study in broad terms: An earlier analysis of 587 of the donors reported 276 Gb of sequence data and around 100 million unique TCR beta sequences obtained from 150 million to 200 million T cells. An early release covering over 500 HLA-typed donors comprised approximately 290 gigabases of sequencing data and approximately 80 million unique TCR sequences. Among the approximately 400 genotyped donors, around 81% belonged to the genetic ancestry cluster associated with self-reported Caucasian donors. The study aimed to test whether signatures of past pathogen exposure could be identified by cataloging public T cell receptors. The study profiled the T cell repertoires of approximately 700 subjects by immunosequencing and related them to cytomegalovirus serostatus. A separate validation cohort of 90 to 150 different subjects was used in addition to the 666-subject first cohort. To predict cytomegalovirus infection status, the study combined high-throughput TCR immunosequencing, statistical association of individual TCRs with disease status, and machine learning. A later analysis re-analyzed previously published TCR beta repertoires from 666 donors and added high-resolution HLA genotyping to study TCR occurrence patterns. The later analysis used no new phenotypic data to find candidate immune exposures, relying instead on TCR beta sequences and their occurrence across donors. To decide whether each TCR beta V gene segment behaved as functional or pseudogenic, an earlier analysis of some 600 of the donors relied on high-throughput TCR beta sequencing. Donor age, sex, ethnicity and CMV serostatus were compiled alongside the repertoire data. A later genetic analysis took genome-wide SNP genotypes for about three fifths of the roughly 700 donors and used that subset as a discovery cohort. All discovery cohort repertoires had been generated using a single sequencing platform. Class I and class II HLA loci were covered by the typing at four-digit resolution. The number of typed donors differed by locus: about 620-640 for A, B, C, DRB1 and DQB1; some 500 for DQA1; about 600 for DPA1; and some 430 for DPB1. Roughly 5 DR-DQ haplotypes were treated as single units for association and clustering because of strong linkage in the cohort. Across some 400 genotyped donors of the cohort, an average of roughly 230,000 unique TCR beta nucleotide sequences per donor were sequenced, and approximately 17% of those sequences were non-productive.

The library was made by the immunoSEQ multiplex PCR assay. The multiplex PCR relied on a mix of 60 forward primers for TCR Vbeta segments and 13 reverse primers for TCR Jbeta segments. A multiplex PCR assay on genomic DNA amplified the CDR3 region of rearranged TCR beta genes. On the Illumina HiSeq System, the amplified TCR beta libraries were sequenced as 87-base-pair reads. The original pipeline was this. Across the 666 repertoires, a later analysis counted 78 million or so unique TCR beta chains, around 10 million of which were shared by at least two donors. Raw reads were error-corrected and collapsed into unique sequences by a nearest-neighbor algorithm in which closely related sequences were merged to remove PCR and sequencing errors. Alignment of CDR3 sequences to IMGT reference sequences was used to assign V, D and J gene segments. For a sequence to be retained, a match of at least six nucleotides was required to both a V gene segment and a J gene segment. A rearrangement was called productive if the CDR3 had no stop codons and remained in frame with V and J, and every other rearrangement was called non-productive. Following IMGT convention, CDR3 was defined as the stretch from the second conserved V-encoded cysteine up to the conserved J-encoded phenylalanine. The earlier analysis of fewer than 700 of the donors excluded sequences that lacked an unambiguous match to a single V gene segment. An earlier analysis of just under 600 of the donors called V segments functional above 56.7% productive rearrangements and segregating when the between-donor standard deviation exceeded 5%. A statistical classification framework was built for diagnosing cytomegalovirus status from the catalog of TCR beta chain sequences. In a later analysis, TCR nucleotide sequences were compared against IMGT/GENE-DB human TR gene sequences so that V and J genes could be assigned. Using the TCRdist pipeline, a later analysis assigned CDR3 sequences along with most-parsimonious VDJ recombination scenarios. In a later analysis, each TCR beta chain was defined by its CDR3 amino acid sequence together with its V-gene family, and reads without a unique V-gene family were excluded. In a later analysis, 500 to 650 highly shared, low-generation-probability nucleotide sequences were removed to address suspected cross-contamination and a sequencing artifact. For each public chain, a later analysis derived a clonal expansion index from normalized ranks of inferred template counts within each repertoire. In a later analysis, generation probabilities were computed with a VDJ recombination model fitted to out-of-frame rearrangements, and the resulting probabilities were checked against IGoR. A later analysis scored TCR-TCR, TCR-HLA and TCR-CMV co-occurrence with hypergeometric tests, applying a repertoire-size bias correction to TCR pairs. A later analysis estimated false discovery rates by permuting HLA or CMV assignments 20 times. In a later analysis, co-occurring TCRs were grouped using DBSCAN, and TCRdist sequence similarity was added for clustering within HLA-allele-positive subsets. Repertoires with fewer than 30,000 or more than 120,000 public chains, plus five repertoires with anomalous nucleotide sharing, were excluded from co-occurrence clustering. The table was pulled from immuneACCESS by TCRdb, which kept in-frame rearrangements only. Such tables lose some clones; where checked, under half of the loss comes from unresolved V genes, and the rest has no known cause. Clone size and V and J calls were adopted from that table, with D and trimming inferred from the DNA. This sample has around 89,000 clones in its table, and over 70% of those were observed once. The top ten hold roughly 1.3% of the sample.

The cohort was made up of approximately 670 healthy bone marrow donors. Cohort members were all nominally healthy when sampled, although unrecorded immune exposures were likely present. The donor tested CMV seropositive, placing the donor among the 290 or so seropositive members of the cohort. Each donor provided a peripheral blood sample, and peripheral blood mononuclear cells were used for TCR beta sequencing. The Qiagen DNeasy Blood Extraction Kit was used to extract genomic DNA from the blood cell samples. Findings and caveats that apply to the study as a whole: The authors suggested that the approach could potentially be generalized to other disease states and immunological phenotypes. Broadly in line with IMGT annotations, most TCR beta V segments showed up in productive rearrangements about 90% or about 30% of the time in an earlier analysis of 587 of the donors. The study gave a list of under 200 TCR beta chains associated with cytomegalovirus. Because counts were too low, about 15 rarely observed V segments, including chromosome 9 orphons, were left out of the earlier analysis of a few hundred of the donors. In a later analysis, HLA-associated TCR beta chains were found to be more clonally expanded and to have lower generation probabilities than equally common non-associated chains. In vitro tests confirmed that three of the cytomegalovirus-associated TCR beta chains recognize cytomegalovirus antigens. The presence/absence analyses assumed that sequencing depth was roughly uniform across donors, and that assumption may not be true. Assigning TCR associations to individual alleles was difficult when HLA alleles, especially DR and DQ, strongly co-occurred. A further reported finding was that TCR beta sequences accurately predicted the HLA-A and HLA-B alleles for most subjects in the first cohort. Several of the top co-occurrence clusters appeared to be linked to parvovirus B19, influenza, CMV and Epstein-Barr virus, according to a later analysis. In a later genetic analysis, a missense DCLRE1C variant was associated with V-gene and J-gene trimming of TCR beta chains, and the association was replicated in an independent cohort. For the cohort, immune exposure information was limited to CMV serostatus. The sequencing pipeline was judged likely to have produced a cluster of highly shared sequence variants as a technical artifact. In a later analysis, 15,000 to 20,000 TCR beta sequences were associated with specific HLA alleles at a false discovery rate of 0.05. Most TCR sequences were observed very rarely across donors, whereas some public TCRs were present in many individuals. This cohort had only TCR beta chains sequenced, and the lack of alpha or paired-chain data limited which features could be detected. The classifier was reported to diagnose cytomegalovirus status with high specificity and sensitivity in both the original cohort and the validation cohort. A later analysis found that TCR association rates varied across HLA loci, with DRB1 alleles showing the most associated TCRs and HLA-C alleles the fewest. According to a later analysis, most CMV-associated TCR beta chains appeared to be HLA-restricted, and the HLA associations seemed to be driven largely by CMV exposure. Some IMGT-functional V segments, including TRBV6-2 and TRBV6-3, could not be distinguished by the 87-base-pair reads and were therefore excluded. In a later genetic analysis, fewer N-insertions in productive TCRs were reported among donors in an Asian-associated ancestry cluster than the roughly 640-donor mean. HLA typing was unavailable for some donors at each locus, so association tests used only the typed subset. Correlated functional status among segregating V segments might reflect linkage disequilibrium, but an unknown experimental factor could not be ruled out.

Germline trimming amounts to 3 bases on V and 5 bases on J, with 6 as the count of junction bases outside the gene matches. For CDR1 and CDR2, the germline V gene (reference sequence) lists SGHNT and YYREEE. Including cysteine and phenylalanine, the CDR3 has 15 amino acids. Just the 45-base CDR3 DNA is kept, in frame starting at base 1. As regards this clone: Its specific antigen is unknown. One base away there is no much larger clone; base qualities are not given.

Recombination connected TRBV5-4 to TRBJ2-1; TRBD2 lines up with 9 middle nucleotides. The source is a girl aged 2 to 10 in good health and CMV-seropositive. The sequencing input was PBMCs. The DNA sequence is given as TGTGCCAGCAGCTCCGAGGGACTAGCAGACAATGAGCAGTTCTTC. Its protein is CASSSEGLADNEQFF.